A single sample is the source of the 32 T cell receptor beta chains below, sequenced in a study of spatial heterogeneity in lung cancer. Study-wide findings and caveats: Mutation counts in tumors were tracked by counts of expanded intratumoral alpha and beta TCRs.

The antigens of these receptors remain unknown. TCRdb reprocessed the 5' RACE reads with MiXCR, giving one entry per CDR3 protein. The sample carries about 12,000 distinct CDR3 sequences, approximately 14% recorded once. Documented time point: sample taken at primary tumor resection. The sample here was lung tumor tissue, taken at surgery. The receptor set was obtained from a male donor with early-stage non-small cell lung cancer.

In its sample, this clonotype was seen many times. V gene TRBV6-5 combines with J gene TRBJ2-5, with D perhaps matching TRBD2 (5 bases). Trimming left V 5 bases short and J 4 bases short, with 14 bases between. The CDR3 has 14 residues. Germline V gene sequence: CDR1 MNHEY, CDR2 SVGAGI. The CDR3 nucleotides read TGTGCCAGCAGTCCCCCCGGGGTGAGAGAGACCCAGTACTTC. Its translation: CASSPPGVRETQYF.

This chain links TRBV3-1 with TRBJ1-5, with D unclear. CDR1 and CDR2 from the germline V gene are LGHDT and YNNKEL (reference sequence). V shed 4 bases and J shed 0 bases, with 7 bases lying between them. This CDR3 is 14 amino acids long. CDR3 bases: TGTGCCAGCAGCCCGGCACATAGCAATCAGCCCCAGCATTTT. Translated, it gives CASSPAHSNQPQHF.

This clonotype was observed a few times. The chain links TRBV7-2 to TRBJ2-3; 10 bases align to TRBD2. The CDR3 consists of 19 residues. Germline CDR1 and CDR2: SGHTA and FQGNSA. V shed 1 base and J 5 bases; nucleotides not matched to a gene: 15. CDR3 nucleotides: TGTGCCAGCAGCTTAGAATGGACTAGCGGACCACTGACCGGAGATACGCAGTATTTT. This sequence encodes CASSLEWTSGPLTGDTQYF.

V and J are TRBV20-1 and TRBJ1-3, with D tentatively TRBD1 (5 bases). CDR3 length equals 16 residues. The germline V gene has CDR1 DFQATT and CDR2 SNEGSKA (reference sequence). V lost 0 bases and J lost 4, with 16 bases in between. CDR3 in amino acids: CSARDHQSGGGNTIYF. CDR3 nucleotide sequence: TGCAGTGCTAGAGATCACCAGTCGGGGGGAGGAAACACCATATATTTT.

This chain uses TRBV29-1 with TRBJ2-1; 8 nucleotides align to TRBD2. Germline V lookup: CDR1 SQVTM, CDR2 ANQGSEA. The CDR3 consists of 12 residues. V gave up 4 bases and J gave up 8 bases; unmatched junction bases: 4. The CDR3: CSVAFGGDEQFF. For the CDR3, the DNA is TGCAGCGTTGCGTTCGGGGGGGATGAGCAGTTCTTC.

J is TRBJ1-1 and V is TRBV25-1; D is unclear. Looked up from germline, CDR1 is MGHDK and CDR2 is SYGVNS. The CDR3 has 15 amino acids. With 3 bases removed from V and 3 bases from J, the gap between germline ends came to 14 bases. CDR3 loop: CASSDQLQADTEAFF. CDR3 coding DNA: TGTGCCAGCAGTGACCAGCTCCAGGCTGACACTGAAGCTTTCTTT.

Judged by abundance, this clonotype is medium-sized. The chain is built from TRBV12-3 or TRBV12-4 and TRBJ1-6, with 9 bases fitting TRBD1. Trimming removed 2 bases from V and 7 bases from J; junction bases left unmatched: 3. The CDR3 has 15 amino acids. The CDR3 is CASSLTGQGNSPLHF. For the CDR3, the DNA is TGTGCCAGCAGTTTAACGGGACAGGGAAATTCACCCCTCCACTTT.

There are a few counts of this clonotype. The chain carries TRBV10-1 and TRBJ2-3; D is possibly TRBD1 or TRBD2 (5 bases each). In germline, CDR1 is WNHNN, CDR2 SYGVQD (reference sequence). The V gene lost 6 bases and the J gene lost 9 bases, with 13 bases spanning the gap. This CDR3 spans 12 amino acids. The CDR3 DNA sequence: TGCGCCAGCAGCGGGGACGACCCCACGCAGTATTTT. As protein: CASSGDDPTQYF.

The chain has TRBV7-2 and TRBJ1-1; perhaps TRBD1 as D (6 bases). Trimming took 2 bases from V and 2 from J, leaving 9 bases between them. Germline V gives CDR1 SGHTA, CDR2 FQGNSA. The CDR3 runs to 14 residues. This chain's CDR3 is CASSLSGTNTEAFF. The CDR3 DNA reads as TGTGCCAGCAGCTTATCAGGGACAAACACTGAAGCTTTCTTT.

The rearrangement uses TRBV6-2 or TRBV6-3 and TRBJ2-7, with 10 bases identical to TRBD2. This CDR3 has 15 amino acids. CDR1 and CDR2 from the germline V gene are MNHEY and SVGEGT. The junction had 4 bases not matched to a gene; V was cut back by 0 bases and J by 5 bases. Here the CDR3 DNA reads TGTGCCAGCAGTTACTCGTATACTAGCGGGAACGAGCAGTACTTC. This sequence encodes CASSYSYTSGNEQYF.

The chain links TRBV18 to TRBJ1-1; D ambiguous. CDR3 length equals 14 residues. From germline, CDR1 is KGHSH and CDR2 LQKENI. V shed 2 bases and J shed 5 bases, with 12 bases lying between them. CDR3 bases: TGTGCCAGCTCACCAAAAGGGCTACGGACTGAAGCTTTCTTT. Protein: CASSPKGLRTEAFF. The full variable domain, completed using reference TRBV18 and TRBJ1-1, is NAGVMQNPRHLVRRRGQEARLRCSPMKGHSHVYWYRQLPEEGLKFMVYLQKENIIDESGMPKERFSAEFPKEGPSILRIQQVVRGDSAAYFCASSPKGLRTEAFFGQGTRLTVV.

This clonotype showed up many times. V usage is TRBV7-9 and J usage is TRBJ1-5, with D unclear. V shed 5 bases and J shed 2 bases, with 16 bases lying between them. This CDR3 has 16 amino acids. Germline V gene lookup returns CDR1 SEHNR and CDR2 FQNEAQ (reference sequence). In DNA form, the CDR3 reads TGTGCCAGCAGCCTTCTTGGGCCTCTAGGCAATCAGCCCCAGCATTTT. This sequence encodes CASSLLGPLGNQPQHF.

Written as DNA, the CDR3 is TGCGCCAGCAGTCCATGGACCGCTAGCTACGAGCAGTACTTC. It codes for CASSPWTASYEQYF. The gene calls are TRBV4-1 and TRBJ2-7; D is ambiguous. This CDR3 comprises 14 residues. Per the germline V gene, CDR1 is MGHRA and CDR2 is YSYEKL. Trimming left V 6 bases short and J 3 bases short, with 15 bases between.

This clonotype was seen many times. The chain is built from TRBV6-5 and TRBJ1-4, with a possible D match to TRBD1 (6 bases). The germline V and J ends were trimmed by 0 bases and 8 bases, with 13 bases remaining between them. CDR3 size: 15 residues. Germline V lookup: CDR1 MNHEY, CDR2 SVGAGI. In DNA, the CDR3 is TGTGCCAGCAGTTACTCGGCAGGGGCAAAGGAAAAACTGTTTTTT. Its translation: CASSYSAGAKEKLFF.

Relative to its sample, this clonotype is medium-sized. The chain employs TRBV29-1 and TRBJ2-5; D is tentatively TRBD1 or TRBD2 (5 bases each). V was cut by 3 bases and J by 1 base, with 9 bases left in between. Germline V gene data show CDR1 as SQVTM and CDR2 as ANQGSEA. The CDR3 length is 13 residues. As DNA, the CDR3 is TGCAGCGTTGAGAGTGGGGGCCAAGAGACCCAGTACTTC. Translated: CSVESGGQETQYF. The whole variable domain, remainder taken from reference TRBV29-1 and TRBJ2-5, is SAVISQKPSRDICQRGTSLTIQCQVDSQVTMMFWYRQQPGQSLTLIATANQGSEATYESGFVIDKFPISRPNLTFSTLTVSNMSPEDSSIYLCSVESGGQETQYFGPGTRLLVL.

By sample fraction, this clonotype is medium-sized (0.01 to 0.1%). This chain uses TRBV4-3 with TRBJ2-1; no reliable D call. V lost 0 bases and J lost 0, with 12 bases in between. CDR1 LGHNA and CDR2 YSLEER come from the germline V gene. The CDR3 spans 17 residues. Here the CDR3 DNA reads TGCGCCAGCAGCCAAGACTCCTCAAGTAGCTCCTACAATGAGCAGTTCTTC. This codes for CASSQDSSSSSYNEQFF.

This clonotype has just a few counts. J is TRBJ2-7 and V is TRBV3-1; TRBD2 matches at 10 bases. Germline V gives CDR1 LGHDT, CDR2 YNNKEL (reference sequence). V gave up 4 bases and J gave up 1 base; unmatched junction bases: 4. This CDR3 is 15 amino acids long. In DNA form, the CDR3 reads TGTGCCAGCAGCCGACTAGCGGGTTCTTCCTACGAGCAGTACTTC. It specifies CASSRLAGSSYEQYF.

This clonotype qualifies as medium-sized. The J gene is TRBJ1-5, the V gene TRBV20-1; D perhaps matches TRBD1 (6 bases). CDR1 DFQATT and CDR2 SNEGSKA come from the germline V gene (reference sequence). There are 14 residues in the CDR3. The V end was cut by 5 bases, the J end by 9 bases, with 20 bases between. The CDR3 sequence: CSAPGQTGSGPQHF. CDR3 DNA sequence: TGCAGTGCTCCTGGACAGACCGGGTCTGGGCCCCAGCATTTT.

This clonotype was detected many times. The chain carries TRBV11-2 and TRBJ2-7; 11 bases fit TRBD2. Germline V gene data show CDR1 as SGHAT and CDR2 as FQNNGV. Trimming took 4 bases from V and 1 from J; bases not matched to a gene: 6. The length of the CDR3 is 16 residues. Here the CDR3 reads CASSSLRTSGSYEQYF. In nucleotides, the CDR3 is TGTGCCAGCAGCTCACTTCGGACTAGCGGGTCCTACGAGCAGTACTTC.

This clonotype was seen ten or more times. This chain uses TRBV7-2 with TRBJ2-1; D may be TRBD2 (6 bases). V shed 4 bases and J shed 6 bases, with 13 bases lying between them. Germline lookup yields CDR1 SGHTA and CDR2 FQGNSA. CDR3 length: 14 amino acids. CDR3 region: CASSSRLGSNEQFF. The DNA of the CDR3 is TGTGCCAGCAGCTCAAGACTAGGTTCCAATGAGCAGTTCTTC.

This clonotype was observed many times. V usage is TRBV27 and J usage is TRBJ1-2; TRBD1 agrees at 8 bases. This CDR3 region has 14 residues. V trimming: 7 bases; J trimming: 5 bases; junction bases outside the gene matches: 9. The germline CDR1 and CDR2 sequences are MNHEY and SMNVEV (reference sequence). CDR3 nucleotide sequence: TGTGCCAGCAAAGACAGGACAGGGTTTTATGGCTACACCTTC. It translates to CASKDRTGFYGYTF.

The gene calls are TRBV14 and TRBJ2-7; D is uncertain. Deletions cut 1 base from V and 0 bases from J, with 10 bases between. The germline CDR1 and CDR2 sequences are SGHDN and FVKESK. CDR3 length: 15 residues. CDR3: CASSQGLLSSYEQYF. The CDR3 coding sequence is TGTGCCAGCAGCCAAGGACTTCTCAGCTCCTACGAGCAGTACTTC.

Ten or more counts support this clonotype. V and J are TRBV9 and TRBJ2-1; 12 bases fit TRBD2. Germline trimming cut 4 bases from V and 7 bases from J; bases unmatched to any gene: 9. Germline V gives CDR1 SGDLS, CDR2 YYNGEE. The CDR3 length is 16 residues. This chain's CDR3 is CASSPLTSGGRNEQFF. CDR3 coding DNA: TGTGCCAGCAGCCCCCTGACTAGCGGGGGACGGAATGAGCAGTTCTTC.

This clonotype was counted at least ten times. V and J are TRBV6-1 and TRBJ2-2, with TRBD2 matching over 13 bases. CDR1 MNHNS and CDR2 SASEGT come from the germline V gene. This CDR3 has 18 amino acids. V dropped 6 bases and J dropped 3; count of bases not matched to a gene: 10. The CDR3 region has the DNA TGTGCCAGCAGGCACGGACTAGCGGGAGTGAGACACACCGGGGAGCTGTTTTTT. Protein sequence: CASRHGLAGVRHTGELFF.

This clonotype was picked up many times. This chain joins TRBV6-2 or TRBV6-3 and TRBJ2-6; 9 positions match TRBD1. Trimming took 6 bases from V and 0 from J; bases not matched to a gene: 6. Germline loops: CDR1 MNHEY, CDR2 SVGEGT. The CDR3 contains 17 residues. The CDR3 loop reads CASSWGQGRSGANVLTF. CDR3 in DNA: TGTGCCAGCAGCTGGGGACAGGGCCGCTCTGGGGCCAACGTCCTGACTTTC.

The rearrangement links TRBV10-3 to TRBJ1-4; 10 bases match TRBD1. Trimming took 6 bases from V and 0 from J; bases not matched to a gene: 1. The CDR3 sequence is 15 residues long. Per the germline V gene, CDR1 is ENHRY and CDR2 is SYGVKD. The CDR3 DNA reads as TGTGCCATCAGCGGACAGGGGGCAACTAATGAAAAACTGTTTTTT. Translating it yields CAISGQGATNEKLFF.

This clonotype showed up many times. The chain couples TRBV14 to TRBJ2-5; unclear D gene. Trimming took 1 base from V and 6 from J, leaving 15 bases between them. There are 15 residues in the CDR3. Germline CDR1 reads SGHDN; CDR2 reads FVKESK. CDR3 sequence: CASSQVMGPPKTQYF. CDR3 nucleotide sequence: TGTGCCAGCAGCCAAGTGATGGGCCCGCCTAAGACCCAGTACTTC.

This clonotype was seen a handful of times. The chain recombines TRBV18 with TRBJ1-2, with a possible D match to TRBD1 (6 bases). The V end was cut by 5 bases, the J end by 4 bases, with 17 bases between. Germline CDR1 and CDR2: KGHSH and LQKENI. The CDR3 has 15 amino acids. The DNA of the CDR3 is TGTGCCAGCTCAGAAAGGACAGTTGGCTTCTATGGCTACACCTTC. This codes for CASSERTVGFYGYTF.

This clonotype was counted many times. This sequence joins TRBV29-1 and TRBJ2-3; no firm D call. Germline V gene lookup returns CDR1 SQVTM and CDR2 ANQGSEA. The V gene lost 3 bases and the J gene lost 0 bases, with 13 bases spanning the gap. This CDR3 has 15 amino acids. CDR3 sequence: CSVDPTGRSTDTQYF. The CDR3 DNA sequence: TGCAGCGTTGACCCGACTGGAAGAAGCACAGATACGCAGTATTTT.

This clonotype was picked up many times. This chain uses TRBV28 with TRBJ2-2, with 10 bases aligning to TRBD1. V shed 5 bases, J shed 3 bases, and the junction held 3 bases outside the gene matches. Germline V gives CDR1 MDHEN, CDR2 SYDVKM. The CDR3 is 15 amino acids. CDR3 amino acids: CASSTGQGDTGELFF. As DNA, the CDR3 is TGTGCCAGCAGTACCGGACAGGGGGACACCGGGGAGCTGTTTTTT.

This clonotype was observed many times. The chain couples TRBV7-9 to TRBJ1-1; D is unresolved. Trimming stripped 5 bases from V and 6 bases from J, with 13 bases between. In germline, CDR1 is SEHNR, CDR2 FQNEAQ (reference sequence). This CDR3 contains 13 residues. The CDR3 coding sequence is TGTGCCAGCAGCCCCGTCACAAACCCTGAAGCTTTCTTT. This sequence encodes CASSPVTNPEAFF.

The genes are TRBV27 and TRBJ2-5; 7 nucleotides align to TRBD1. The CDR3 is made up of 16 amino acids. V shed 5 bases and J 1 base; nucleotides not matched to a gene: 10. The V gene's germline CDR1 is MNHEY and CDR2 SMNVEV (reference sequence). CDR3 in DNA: TGTGCCAGCAGTAGGGGTCCCCAGGGGGTCCAAGAGACCCAGTACTTC. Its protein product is CASSRGPQGVQETQYF.